Listed here are 2 T cell receptor beta chains from one sample, sequenced in a study of blood T cell repertoires in COVID-19. Assay used: immunoSEQ multiplex PCR; TCRdb lists only in-frame clones, some missing. Of hundreds of thousands of clones in the sample, approximately 80% were seen once. Sequences were obtained from peripheral blood. Receptors originate from a woman older than 75 with COVID-19, enrolled during active disease.

The gene calls are TRBV5-4 and TRBJ2-1; the match to TRBD1 covers 11 bases. The CDR3 is 14 residues long. Germline CDR1 is SGHNT and CDR2 is YYREEE (reference sequence). Losses at the gene ends were 0 bases for V and 13 bases for J; bases not matched to a gene: 6. The CDR3 DNA reads as TGTGCCAGCAGCTTGGTGCGGACAGGGGGCGAACAGTTCTTC. Its protein is CASSLVRTGGEQFF.

The chain is built from TRBV3-1 (or the pseudogene TRBV3-2) and TRBJ1-2, with D perhaps TRBD1 (5 bases). Germline assignment: CDR1 LGHDT and CDR2 YNNKEL (reference sequence). The V end was cut by 4 bases, the J end by 4 bases, with 16 bases between. The CDR3 is made up of 15 amino acids. The CDR3 loop is CASSLLGGAGYGYTF. DNA for the CDR3: TGTGCCAGCAGCCTTTTGGGGGGTGCTGGCTATGGCTACACCTTC.